This entry features one T cell receptor beta chain sequence. This clonotype was picked up a small number of times. No cognate antigen has been identified for it. No base qualities exist here, and no much larger clone lies one base off it. Library generation was performed with RT-PCR. Sequencing relied on an Illumina HiSeq 2500. The public reads were reprocessed in TCRdb via fastp at Q25 and MiXCR, keeping in-frame beta chains. One record per CDR3 amino acid sequence lists the most common genes and DNA. Here the sample has more than 700,000 distinct CDR3 sequences; about 20% occur a single time. The ten largest clones take up roughly 10% of the sample. This sample was included in a study of response to subunit inactivated influenza vaccine (dated by TCRdb to 2016 to 2018). Context from the whole study: To follow how T cells responded to a trivalent subunit inactivated influenza vaccine, the researchers relied on deep quantitative profiling of the T cell receptor repertoire.

On the study overall, not on this receptor specifically: The authors proposed that each seasonal influenza vaccination may bring in only a limited number of new T cells.

The CDR1 and CDR2 encoded by the germline V gene are ENHRY and SYGVKD. The CDR3 measures 14 amino acids from cysteine to phenylalanine. Only the CDR3 portion is preserved as DNA: 42 bases, with reading frame beginning at the first base. The germline ends are 15 bases apart after V is trimmed by 5 bases and J by 4 bases. The clonotype originates from a man between 45 and 60 years old who received an inactivated influenza vaccine. Donor details come from another sample of the same person, matched by shared clones. The material sequenced was PBMCs from blood, taken approximately 5 days after vaccination. The chain uses TRBV10-3 and TRBJ2-7, with the D call perhaps TRBD1 or TRBD2, as 5 bases match in each case. The base sequence is TGTGCCATCAGTAACGGGGCGGGTGAATACGAGCAGTACTTC. Translated, this gives CAISNGAGEYEQYF.